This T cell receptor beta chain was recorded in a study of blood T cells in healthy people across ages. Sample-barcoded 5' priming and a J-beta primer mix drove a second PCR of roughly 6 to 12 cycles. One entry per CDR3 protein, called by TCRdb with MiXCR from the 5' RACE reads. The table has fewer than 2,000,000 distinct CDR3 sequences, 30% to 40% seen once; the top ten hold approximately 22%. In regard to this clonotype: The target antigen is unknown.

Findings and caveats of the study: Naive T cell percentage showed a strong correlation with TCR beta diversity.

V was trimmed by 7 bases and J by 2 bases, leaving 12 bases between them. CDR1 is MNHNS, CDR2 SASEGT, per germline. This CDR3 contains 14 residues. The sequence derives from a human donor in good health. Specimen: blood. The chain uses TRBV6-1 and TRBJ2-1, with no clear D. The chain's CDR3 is CASTFLEAYNEQFF. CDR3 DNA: TGTGCCAGCACTTTCCTAGAGGCCTACAATGAGCAGTTCTTC.